The clone carrying this TCR beta chain was found a few times. The sample belongs to a study of T cells in Graves' hyperthyroidism and ophthalmopathy. Study-wide background: The blood sample was taken at first diagnosis, before treatment began.

Amplified regions were TCR beta CDR3 sequences from RNA transcripts. In the first-round RT-PCR of the TCR CDR3, the HTBI primer set was used. TCRdb passed the multiplex PCR reads through MiXCR, listing each CDR3 protein once. Found here are around 440,000 distinct CDR3 sequences, approximately 14% of them singletons; the top ten hold around 7.7%. Stable Graves' hyperthyroidism meant no ophthalmopathy progression within 18 months. Source material for PBMCs was more than 9.5 ml fresh peripheral blood. Sequenced: blood. This sequence was found in a woman between 18 and 29 years old with Graves' hyperthyroidism.

CDR3 amino acids: CSASRGTTDTQYF. In DNA, the CDR3 is TGCAGTGCTAGTCGCGGGACCACAGATACGCAGTATTTT. This chain uses TRBV20-1 with TRBJ2-3; TRBD2 might be the D (6 bases). The CDR3 runs to 13 residues. Germline CDR1 DFQATT, CDR2 SNEGSKA (reference sequence). The germline V and J ends were trimmed by 3 bases and 2 bases, with 9 bases remaining between them.